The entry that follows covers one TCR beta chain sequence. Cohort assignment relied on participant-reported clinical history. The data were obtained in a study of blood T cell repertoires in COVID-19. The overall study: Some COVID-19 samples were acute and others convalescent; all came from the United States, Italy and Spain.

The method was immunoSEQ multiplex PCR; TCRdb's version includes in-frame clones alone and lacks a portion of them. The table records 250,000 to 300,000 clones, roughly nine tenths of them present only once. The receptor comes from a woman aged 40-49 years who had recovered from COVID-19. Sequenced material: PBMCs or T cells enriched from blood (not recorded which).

The chain's CDR3 is CASQPEAGNYGYTF. DNA of the CDR3: TGCGCCAGTCAACCCGAGGCAGGGAACTATGGCTACACCTTC. The chain links TRBV4-3 to TRBJ1-2; weak D call: TRBD1 (5 bases). The V end lost 9 bases, the J end lost 2 bases, and 16 bases lay between the germline ends. The CDR3 has 14 residues. Germline lookup yields CDR1 LGHNA and CDR2 YSLEER.